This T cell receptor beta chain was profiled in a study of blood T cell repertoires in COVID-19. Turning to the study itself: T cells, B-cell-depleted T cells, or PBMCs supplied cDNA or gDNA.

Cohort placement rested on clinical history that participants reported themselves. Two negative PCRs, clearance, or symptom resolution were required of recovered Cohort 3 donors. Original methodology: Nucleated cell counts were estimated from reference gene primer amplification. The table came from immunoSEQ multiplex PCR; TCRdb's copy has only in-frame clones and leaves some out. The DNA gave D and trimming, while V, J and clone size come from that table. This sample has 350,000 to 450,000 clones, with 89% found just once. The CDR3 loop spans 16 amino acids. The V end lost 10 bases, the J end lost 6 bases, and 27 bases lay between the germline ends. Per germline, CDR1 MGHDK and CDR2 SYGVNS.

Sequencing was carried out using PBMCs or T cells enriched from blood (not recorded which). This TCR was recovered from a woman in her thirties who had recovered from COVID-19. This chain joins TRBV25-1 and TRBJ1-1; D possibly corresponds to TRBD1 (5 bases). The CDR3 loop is CATAGPERQCGAEAFF. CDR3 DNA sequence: TGTGCCACCGCAGGGCCAGAGAGACAGTGTGGAGCTGAAGCTTTCTTT.